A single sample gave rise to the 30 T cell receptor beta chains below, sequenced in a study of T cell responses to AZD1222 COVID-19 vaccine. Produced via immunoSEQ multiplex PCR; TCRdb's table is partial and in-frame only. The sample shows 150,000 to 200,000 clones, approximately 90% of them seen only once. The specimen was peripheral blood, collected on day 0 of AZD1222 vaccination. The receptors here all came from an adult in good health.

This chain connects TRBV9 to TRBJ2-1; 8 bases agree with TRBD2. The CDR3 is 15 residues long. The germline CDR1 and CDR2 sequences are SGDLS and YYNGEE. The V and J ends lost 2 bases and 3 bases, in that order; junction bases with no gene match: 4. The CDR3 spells CASSVSGTSYNEQFF. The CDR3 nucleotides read TGTGCCAGCAGCGTCTCCGGGACTAGCTACAATGAGCAGTTCTTC.

As DNA, the CDR3 is TGTGCCAGCAGCTGGGGATCTGGAAACACCATATATTTT. Its translation is CASSWGSGNTIYF. The chain is built from TRBV9 and TRBJ1-3; the D is unclear. This CDR3 region has 13 residues. V lost 4 bases and J lost 1, with 6 bases in between. Germline lookup yields CDR1 SGDLS and CDR2 YYNGEE. The full variable domain, completed using reference TRBV9 and TRBJ1-3, is DSGVTQTPKHLITATGQRVTLRCSPRSGDLSVYWYQQSLDQGLQFLIQYYNGEERAKGNILERFSAQQFPDLHSELNLSSLELGDSALYFCASSWGSGNTIYFGEGSWLTVV.

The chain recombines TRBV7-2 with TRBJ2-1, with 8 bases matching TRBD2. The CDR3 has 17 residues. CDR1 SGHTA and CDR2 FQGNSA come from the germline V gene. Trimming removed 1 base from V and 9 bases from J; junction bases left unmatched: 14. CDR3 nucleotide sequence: TGTGCCAGCAGCTTAGTAGTGGTGGGCGGGAGGAGGGGTGAGCAGTTCTTC. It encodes CASSLVVVGGRRGEQFF.

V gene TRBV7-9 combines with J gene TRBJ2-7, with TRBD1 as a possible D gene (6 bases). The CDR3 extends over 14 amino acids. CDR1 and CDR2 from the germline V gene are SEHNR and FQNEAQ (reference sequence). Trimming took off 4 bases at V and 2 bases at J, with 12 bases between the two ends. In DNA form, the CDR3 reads TGTGCCAGCAGCTCAGACAGGCCTCCCTACGAGCAGTACTTC. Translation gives CASSSDRPPYEQYF.

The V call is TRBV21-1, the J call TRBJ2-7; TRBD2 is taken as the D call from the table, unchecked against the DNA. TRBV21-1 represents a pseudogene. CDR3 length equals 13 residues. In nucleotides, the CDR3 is TGTGCCAGCGACCGTCGGGAGGAGTACGAGCAGTACTTC. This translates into CASDRREEYEQYF.

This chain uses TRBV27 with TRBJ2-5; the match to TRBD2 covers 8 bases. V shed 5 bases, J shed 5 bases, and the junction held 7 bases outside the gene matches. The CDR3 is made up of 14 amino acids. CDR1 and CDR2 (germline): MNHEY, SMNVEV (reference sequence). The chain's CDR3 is CASSPTPSGETQYF. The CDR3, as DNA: TGTGCCAGCAGTCCTACCCCTAGCGGGGAGACCCAGTACTTC.

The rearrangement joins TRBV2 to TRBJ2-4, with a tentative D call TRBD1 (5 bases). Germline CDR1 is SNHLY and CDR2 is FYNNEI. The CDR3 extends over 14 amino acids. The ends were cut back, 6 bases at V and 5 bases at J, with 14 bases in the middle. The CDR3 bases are TGTGCCAGCAGCCCTCAGGGCCTCCAAAACATTCAGTACTTC. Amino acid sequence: CASSPQGLQNIQYF.

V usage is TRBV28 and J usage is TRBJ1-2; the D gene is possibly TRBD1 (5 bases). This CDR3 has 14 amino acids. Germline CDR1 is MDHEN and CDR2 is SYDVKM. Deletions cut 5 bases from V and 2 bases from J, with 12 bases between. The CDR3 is CASSALTANYGYTF. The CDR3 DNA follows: TGTGCCAGCAGTGCCCTGACAGCGAACTATGGCTACACCTTC.

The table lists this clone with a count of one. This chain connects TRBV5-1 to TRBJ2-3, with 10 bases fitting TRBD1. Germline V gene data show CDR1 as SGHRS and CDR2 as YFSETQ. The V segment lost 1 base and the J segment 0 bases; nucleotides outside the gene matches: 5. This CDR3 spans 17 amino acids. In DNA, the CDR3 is TGCGCCAGCAGCTTGCGGCCGGGACAGGGGAGCACAGATACGCAGTATTTT. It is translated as CASSLRPGQGSTDTQYF.

CDR3 region: CAWSPGTTSGNEQFF. The CDR3 DNA sequence: TGTGCCTGGAGCCCGGGGACCACCAGCGGCAATGAGCAGTTCTTC. The gene calls are TRBV30 and TRBJ2-1; TRBD1 or TRBD2 may be the D gene (5 bases each). Trimming stripped 3 bases from V and 6 bases from J, with 18 bases between. The CDR3 is 15 amino acids. Germline V CDR1 and CDR2: GTSNPN, SVGIG (reference sequence).

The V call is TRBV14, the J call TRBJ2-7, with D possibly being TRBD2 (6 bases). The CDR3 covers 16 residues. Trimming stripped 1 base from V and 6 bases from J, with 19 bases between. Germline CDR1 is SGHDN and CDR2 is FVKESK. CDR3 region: CASSQGRPSAPSEQYF. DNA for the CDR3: TGTGCCAGCAGCCAAGGTCGGCCTAGCGCTCCTTCCGAGCAGTACTTC.

CDR3: CASSATSSYNEQFF. CDR3 DNA: TGCGCCAGCAGTGCTACGAGCTCCTACAATGAGCAGTTCTTC. This chain uses TRBV5-1 with TRBJ2-1; D is unclear. The length of the CDR3 is 14 residues. Deletions cut 5 bases from V and 0 bases from J, with 9 bases between. Germline V CDR1 and CDR2: SGHRS, YFSETQ.

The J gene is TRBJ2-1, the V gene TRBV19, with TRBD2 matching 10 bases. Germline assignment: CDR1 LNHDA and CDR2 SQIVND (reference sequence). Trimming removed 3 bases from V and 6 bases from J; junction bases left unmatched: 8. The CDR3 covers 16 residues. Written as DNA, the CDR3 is TGTGCCAGTAGTATTTCTAGCGGGAGAATCTCCAATGAGCAGTTCTTC. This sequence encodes CASSISSGRISNEQFF.

The CDR3 region is CASSLSGANYNEQFF. In DNA, the CDR3 is TGTGCCAGCAGTCTCAGCGGGGCAAACTACAATGAGCAGTTCTTC. The chain links TRBV28 to TRBJ2-1; 7 bases fit TRBD2. Trimming took 5 bases from V and 3 from J; bases not matched to a gene: 7. Germline V gene data show CDR1 as MDHEN and CDR2 as SYDVKM. This CDR3 has 15 residues.

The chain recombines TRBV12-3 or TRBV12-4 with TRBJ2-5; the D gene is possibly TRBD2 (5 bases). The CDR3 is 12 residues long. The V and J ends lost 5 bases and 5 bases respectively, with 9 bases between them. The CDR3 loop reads CASSGQRETQYF. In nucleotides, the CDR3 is TGTGCCAGCAGTGGGCAGCGGGAGACCCAGTACTTC.

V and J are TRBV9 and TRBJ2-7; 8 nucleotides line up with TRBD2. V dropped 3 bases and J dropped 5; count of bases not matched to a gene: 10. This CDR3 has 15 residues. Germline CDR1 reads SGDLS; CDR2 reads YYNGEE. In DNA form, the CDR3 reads TGTGCCAGCAGCGCCACAGAGCGGGAGCGGGACGAGCAGTACTTC. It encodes CASSATERERDEQYF.

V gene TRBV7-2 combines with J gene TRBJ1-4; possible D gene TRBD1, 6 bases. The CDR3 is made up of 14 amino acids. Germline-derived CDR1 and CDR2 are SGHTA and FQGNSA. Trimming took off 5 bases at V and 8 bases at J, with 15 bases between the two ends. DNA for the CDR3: TGTGCCAGCAGCCTCAGGGGCCCTGGGGAAAAACTGTTTTTT. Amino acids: CASSLRGPGEKLFF. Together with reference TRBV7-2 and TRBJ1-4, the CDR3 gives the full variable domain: GAGVSQSPSNKVTEKGKDVELRCDPISGHTALYWYRQSLGQGLEFLIYFQGNSAPDKSGLPSDRFSAERTGGSVSTLTIQRTQQEDSAVYLCASSLRGPGEKLFFGSGTQLSVL.

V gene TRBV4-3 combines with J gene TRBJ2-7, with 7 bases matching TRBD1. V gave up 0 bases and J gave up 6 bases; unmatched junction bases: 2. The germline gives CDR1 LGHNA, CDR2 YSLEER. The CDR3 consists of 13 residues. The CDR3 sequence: CASSQDRGIEQYF. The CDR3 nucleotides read TGCGCCAGCAGCCAAGACAGGGGGATCGAGCAGTACTTC.

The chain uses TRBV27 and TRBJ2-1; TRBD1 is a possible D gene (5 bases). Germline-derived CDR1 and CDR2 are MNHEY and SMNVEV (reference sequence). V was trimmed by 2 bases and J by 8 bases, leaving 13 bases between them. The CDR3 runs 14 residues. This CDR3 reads CASSLGAPTDEQFF. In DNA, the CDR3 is TGTGCCAGCAGTTTAGGGGCTCCCACGGATGAGCAGTTCTTC.

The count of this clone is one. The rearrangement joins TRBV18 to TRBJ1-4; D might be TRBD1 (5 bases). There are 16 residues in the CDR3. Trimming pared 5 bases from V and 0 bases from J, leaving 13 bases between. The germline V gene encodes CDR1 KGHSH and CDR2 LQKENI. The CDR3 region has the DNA TGTGCCAGCTCATCGGGACTGACCGCAACTAATGAAAAACTGTTTTTT. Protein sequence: CASSSGLTATNEKLFF.

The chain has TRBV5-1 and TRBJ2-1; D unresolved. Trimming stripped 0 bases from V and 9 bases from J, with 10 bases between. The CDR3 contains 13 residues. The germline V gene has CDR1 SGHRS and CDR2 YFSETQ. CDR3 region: CASSLDGPLEQFF. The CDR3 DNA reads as TGCGCCAGCAGCTTGGACGGACCCCTTGAGCAGTTCTTC.

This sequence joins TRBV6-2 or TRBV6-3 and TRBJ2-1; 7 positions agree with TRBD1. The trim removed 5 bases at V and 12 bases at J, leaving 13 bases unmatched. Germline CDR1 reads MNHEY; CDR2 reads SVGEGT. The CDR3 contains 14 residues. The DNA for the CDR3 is TGTGCCAGCAGTCTCCTGGACAGGACATCGGGGCAGTTCTTC. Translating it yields CASSLLDRTSGQFF.

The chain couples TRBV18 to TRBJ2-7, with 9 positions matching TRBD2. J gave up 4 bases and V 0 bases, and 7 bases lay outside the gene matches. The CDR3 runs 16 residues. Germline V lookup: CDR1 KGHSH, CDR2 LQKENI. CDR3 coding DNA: TGTGCCAGCTCACCACCCTCTAGCGGGATAGGGTACGAGCAGTACTTC. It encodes CASSPPSSGIGYEQYF.

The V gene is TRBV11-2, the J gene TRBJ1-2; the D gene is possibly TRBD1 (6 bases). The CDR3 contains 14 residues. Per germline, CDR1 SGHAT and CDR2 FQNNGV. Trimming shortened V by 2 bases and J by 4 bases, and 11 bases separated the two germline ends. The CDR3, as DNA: TGTGCCAGCAGCTTATCGGCAGGGGTCTATGGCTACACCTTC. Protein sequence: CASSLSAGVYGYTF.

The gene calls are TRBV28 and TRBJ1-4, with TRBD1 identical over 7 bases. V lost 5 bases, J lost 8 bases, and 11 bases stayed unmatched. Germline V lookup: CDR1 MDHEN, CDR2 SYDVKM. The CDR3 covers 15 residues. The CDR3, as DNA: TGTGCCAGCAGTACACAGGGGCCCCATTGGGAAAAACTGTTTTTT. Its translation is CASSTQGPHWEKLFF.

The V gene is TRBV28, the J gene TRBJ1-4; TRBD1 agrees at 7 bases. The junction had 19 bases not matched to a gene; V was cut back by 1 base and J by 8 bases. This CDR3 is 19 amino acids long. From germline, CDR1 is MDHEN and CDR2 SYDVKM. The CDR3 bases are TGTGCCAGCAGTTTATCATTCGACAGGGTAACAACGTCCGGGGAAAAACTGTTTTTT. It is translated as CASSLSFDRVTTSGEKLFF.

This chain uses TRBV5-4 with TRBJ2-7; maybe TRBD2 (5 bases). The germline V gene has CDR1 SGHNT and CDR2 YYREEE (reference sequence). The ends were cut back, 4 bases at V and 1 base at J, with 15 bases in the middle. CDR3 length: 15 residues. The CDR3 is CASSPPGIPSYEQYF. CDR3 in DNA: TGTGCCAGCAGCCCCCCCGGGATCCCGTCCTACGAGCAGTACTTC.

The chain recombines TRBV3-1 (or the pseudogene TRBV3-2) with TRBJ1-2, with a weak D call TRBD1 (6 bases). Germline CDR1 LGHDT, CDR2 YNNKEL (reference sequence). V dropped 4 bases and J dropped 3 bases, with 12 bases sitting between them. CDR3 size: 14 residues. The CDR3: CASSRTTGYYGYTF. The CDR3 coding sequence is TGTGCCAGCAGCCGCACAACAGGGTACTATGGCTACACCTTC.

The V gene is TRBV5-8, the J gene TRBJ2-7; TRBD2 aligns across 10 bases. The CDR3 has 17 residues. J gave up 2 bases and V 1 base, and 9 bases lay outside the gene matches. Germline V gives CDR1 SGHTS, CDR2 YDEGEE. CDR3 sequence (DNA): TGTGCCAGCAGCTTGTCGGCTAGCGGGGGAATGACCTACGAGCAGTACTTC. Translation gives CASSLSASGGMTYEQYF.

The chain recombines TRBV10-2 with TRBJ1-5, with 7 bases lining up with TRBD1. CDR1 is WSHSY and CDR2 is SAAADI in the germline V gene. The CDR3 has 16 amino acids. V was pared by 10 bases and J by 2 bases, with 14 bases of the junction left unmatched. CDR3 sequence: CATRARGSPGNQPQHF. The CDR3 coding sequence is TGCGCCACGAGAGCCAGGGGGAGCCCGGGCAATCAGCCCCAGCATTTT.